This T cell receptor beta chain was profiled in a study of Graves' ophthalmopathy and Graves' hyperthyroidism. Study-wide findings and caveats: The blood repertoire also included most expanded thyroid clonotypes above 0.001 frequency. Using a 13-signature model, the authors split ophthalmopathy from stable hyperthyroidism, with roughly 90% sensitivity and approximately 80% specificity.

This clonotype was recorded a few times. The antigen is undetermined. Amplifying from RNA transcripts, the study obtained TCR beta CDR3 regions. HTBI primers were employed in first-round RT-PCR, then a second-round multiplex PCR followed. TCRdb analysed the multiplex PCR reads with MiXCR anew, one entry per CDR3 protein. The data show about 590,000 distinct CDR3 sequences, about 35% seen once. The CDR3 sequence is 13 residues long. Germline assignment: CDR1 MNHEY and CDR2 SMNVEV (reference sequence). The V end was cut by 10 bases, the J end by 1 base, with 14 bases between. Newly diagnosed hyperthyroidism donors, aged 18 to 65, duration under 2 months. Clinical symptoms and serum thyroxine were used for diagnosis; TRAb, thyroid ultrasound and orbital computed tomography were also relied on.

V and J are TRBV27 and TRBJ2-7; D might be TRBD2 (6 bases). This TCR derives from an adult man with Graves' hyperthyroidism. The sequenced sample was peripheral blood or thyroid tissue (not recorded which). The CDR3 nucleotides read TGTGCCATGTCGGGAGAGATGTCCTACGAGCAGTACTTC. Its translation: CAMSGEMSYEQYF.